Sequencing of this T cell receptor (beta chain) was carried out in a study of memory CD4+ T cells and cytomegalovirus serostatus. TCRdb's copy holds only in-frame clones and misses some; the assay was immunoSEQ multiplex PCR. This table has 50,000 or so clones, 82% appearing once. Deletions cut 2 bases from V and 1 base from J, with 14 bases between. The CDR3 length is 16 residues. Looked up from germline, CDR1 is SGDLS and CDR2 is YYNGEE. Single viable CD3+CD4+CD8-CD45RO+ cells were sorted as the memory CD4+ T cells. CMV serostatus came from serum IgG against pp150, pp28, p38, p52. The specimen sequenced was memory CD4+ T cells from blood. The clonotype comes from an adult in good health and CMV-seronegative. The V gene is TRBV9, the J gene TRBJ2-3; tentatively, D is TRBD2 (7 bases). The CDR3 DNA is TGTGCCAGCAGCGTTTCGGGGGGCCATCGCACAGATACGCAGTATTTT. Residues: CASSVSGGHRTDTQYF.